The 5 T cell receptor beta chains listed next were all sequenced from one sample in a study of blood T cell repertoires in COVID-19. TCRdb's copy holds only in-frame clones and misses some; the assay was immunoSEQ multiplex PCR. The sample yields just over 150,000 clones, over 80% seen once. Sequencing input: peripheral blood. These receptors were collected from a man between 25 and 39 years old with COVID-19, enrolled during active disease.

The rearrangement joins TRBV19 to TRBJ2-1; D might be TRBD2 (5 bases). Per the germline V gene, CDR1 is LNHDA and CDR2 is SQIVND (reference sequence). The CDR3 runs to 14 residues. V lost 10 bases and J 3 bases, leaving 16 bases between the germline ends. The CDR3 region has the DNA TGTGCCACCCGCCTCCTAGGGAGCTACAATGAGCAGTTCTTC. It codes for CATRLLGSYNEQFF.

The chain is built from TRBV9 and TRBJ1-5, with D hard to call. The length of the CDR3 is 17 residues. Looked up from germline, CDR1 is SGDLS and CDR2 is YYNGEE. V lost 3 bases and J lost 1, with 17 bases in between. Here the CDR3 reads CASSAGSTPGSNQPQHF. In DNA form, the CDR3 reads TGTGCCAGCAGCGCTGGTTCTACACCGGGGAGCAATCAGCCCCAGCATTTT.

This sequence joins TRBV5-4 and TRBJ1-1, with 8 bases matching TRBD1. Trimming at V came to 4 bases and at J to 12 bases, leaving 14 bases not matched to a gene. This CDR3 region has 14 residues. Germline-derived CDR1 and CDR2 are SGHNT and YYREEE (reference sequence). Here the CDR3 DNA reads TGTGCCAGCAGCGAGGACAGGGTTCCGAGTTCCTCTTTCTTT. Amino acid sequence: CASSEDRVPSSSFF.

The rearrangement links TRBV5-1 to TRBJ1-1; TRBD1 matches at 8 bases. Germline CDR1 SGHRS, CDR2 YFSETQ. J lost 5 bases, V lost 2 bases, and 5 bases had no gene match. The CDR3 loop spans 14 amino acids. CDR3 in amino acids: CASSFRGQGTEAFF. DNA for the CDR3: TGCGCCAGCAGCTTCAGGGGGCAGGGAACTGAAGCTTTCTTT.

The table lists this clone with a count of one. This chain joins TRBV11-3 and TRBJ2-1; no clear D gene. The CDR3 is made up of 14 amino acids. V was clipped by 0 bases and J by 1 base, with 4 bases between them. Germline-derived CDR1 and CDR2 are SGHNT and YENEEA. In nucleotides, the CDR3 is TGTGCCAGCAGCTTAGACAGTTCCTACAATGAGCAGTTCTTC. Translation gives CASSLDSSYNEQFF.